This T cell receptor (beta chain) derives from a study of blood T cell repertoires in COVID-19. Background on the study: The analysed material was cDNA or gDNA that came from T cells, B-cell-depleted T cells, or PBMCs.

There are 13 residues in the CDR3. Trimming removed 5 bases from V and 6 bases from J; junction bases left unmatched: 5. Germline V gene sequence: CDR1 SGHAT, CDR2 FQNNGV. Original processing methods: Estimation of nucleated cell counts was performed using reference gene primer amplification. Repertoires were generated with immunoSEQ multiplex PCR, while TCRdb's copy carries only in-frame clones and drops some. The V and J calls and clone size are taken from that table; D and trimming were inferred from the DNA. The sample lists under 200,000 clones, more than 70% seen once, with 1.5% to 2% in the top ten.

Input material: peripheral blood. The chain has TRBV11-2 and TRBJ2-3; 7 bases align to TRBD2. The sequence derives from a man aged 18 to 30 with active or convalescent COVID-19. CDR3 sequence reads: CASSPRLADTQYF. CDR3 bases: TGTGCCAGCAGCCCCCGACTAGCCGATACGCAGTATTTT.